The rows below give T cell receptor beta chains drawn from one sample of a study of sequential checkpoint blockade in melanoma. The assay was immunoSEQ multiplex PCR, and TCRdb's table has in-frame clones only and misses some. The data hold about 13,000 clones, with less than 35% observed a single time. Material: tumor tissue (inferred from file names), obtained from a patient given nivolumab and ipilimumab in sequence. All receptors derive from a human donor with melanoma. Each CDR3 is given with its conserved first and last residue. Fields, in order: CDR3 protein, CDR3 DNA, V gene, J gene, D gene, clone size. D genes are given only for firm matches. The size entry is marked missing in some rows and otherwise reads once, few, many or a size class.

CDR3aa: CASSFAQGAGNEQFF
CDR3nt: TGTGCCAGCAGTTTTGCGCAGGGGGCTGGCAATGAGCAGTTCTTC
v_gene: TRBV9
j_gene: TRBJ2-1
d_gene: TRBD1
abundance: NA

CDR3aa: CASSLEARGTEAFF
CDR3nt: TGTGCCAGCAGCTTAGAGGCCAGGGGCACTGAAGCTTTCTTT
v_gene: TRBV11-3
j_gene: TRBJ1-1
d_gene: NA
abundance: many

CDR3aa: CASSPYGTSGRDNEQFF
CDR3nt: TGTGCCAGCAGCCCCTATGGGACTAGCGGGAGGGACAATGAGCAGTTCTTC
v_gene: TRBV11-3
j_gene: TRBJ2-1
d_gene: TRBD2
abundance: few

CDR3aa: CASSLIGGASDTQYF
CDR3nt: TGTGCCAGCAGCCTCATCGGGGGGGCCTCAGATACGCAGTATTTT
v_gene: TRBV11-3
j_gene: TRBJ2-3
d_gene: TRBD2
abundance: many

CDR3aa: CASSRTLRDRAYEQYF
CDR3nt: TGTGCCAGCAGTCGGACCCTACGGGACCGAGCCTACGAGCAGTACTTC
v_gene: TRBV27
j_gene: TRBJ2-7
d_gene: NA
abundance: few

CDR3aa: CASSPDRAKNIQYF
CDR3nt: TGTGCCAGCTCACCGGACAGGGCCAAAAACATTCAGTACTTC
v_gene: TRBV18
j_gene: TRBJ2-4
d_gene: TRBD1
abundance: few

CDR3aa: CASSLDSSTSGANVLTF
CDR3nt: TGTGCCAGTAGTTTGGACAGTTCAACCTCTGGGGCCAACGTCCTGACTTTC
v_gene: TRBV19
j_gene: TRBJ2-6
d_gene: NA
abundance: NA

CDR3aa: CATRGEGLSSYNEQFF
CDR3nt: TGTGCCACCAGAGGGGAAGGGTTGAGCTCCTACAATGAGCAGTTCTTC
v_gene: TRBV15
j_gene: TRBJ2-1
d_gene: NA
abundance: NA

CDR3aa: CASSLGPRGADTQYF
CDR3nt: TGTGCCAGTAGTCTTGGTCCCCGAGGCGCAGATACGCAGTATTTT
v_gene: TRBV19
j_gene: TRBJ2-3
d_gene: NA
abundance: NA

CDR3aa: CASSQSGQGSHEQYF
CDR3nt: TGCGCCAGCAGTCAATCAGGGCAGGGTTCCCACGAGCAGTACTTC
v_gene: TRBV23-1
j_gene: TRBJ2-7
d_gene: NA
abundance: NA

CDR3aa: CASSLESPTSGSWNEQFF
CDR3nt: TGTGCCAGCAGCTTAGAATCCCCGACTAGCGGGAGTTGGAATGAGCAGTTCTTC
v_gene: TRBV11-3
j_gene: TRBJ2-1
d_gene: TRBD2
abundance: few

CDR3aa: CASSSSGGVQPQHF
CDR3nt: NA
v_gene: TRBV28
j_gene: TRBJ1-5
d_gene: NA
abundance: few

CDR3aa: CASSPGMGGVGSGYTF
CDR3nt: TGTGCCAGCTCACCGGGTATGGGCGGCGTCGGGAGTGGCTACACCTTC
v_gene: TRBV18
j_gene: TRBJ1-2
d_gene: NA
abundance: NA

CDR3aa: CASSTGTPKGYTF
CDR3nt: TGTGCCAGCAGTACCGGGACACCGAAGGGCTACACCTTC
v_gene: TRBV28
j_gene: TRBJ1-2
d_gene: NA
abundance: few

CDR3aa: CATSNSPWGDSGNTIYF
CDR3nt: TGTGCCACCAGCAACTCCCCCTGGGGTGACTCTGGAAACACCATATATTTT
v_gene: TRBV15
j_gene: TRBJ1-3
d_gene: NA
abundance: NA

CDR3aa: CASRPQRDYNEQFF
CDR3nt: TGTGCCAGCAGACCCCAGCGGGATTACAATGAGCAGTTCTTC
v_gene: TRBV28
j_gene: TRBJ2-1
d_gene: TRBD2
abundance: NA

CDR3aa: CASSQALWEQGRDEKLFF
CDR3nt: TGTGCCAGCAGCCAAGCTCTATGGGAACAGGGGAGAGATGAAAAACTGTTTTTT
v_gene: TRBV14
j_gene: TRBJ1-4
d_gene: TRBD1
abundance: few

CDR3aa: CATSKGLAGTYEQYF
CDR3nt: TGTGCCACCAGCAAGGGACTAGCGGGTACCTACGAGCAGTACTTC
v_gene: TRBV15
j_gene: TRBJ2-7
d_gene: TRBD2
abundance: few

CDR3aa: CASSSAQGPYGYTF
CDR3nt: TGTGCCAGCTCCTCGGCACAGGGCCCCTATGGCTACACCTTC
v_gene: TRBV18
j_gene: TRBJ1-2
d_gene: NA
abundance: NA

CDR3aa: CASSVEGRGRETQYF
CDR3nt: TGTGCCAGCAGCGTAGAGGGCAGGGGGCGAGAGACCCAGTACTTC
v_gene: TRBV9
j_gene: TRBJ2-5
d_gene: TRBD1
abundance: few

CDR3aa: CASSNKETQYF
CDR3nt: TGTGCCAGCAGCAACAAAGAGACCCAGTACTTC
v_gene: TRBV6-7
j_gene: TRBJ2-5
d_gene: NA
abundance: NA

CDR3aa: CASSSGRMADEQFF
CDR3nt: TGCGCCAGCAGTAGCGGGAGGATGGCGGATGAGCAGTTCTTC
v_gene: TRBV5-1
j_gene: TRBJ2-1
d_gene: TRBD2
abundance: NA

CDR3aa: CASSPGQLTDTQYF
CDR3nt: TGCGCCAGCAGCCCCGGACAGCTGACAGATACGCAGTATTTT
v_gene: TRBV5-1
j_gene: TRBJ2-3
d_gene: NA
abundance: NA

CDR3aa: CASSPTGGPYSNQPQHF
CDR3nt: TGTGCCAGCAGCCCGACAGGGGGCCCTTATAGCAATCAGCCCCAGCATTTT
v_gene: TRBV6-8
j_gene: TRBJ1-5
d_gene: TRBD1
abundance: medium-sized

CDR3aa: CASSIKGTEPNTEAFF
CDR3nt: TGTGCCAGTAGTATAAAGGGAACAGAGCCGAACACTGAAGCTTTCTTT
v_gene: TRBV19
j_gene: TRBJ1-1
d_gene: NA
abundance: NA

CDR3aa: CASSLMSGSSVNEQFF
CDR3nt: TGTGCCAGCAGCCTCATGAGCGGGAGTTCTGTAAATGAGCAGTTCTTC
v_gene: TRBV11-3
j_gene: TRBJ2-1
d_gene: TRBD2
abundance: few

CDR3aa: CASSYRASGTDTQYF
CDR3nt: TGTGCCAGCAGTTACCGGGCTAGCGGCACAGATACGCAGTATTTT
v_gene: TRBV6-7
j_gene: TRBJ2-3
d_gene: NA
abundance: few

CDR3aa: CASSLAHGAGGELFF
CDR3nt: TGCGCCAGCAGCTTGGCCCACGGGGCAGGCGGGGAGCTGTTTTTT
v_gene: TRBV5-1
j_gene: TRBJ2-2
d_gene: NA
abundance: NA

CDR3aa: CASRMNTGELFF
CDR3nt: TGTGCCAGCAGGATGAACACCGGGGAGCTGTTTTTT
v_gene: TRBV6-8
j_gene: TRBJ2-2
d_gene: NA
abundance: few

CDR3aa: CASSQGPTGSYEQYF
CDR3nt: TGTGCCAGTAGCCAGGGACCTACGGGTTCCTACGAGCAGTACTTC
v_gene: TRBV19
j_gene: TRBJ2-7
d_gene: NA
abundance: NA

CDR3aa: CASSDPAGTNYNEQFF
CDR3nt: TGCGCCAGCAGCGACCCCGCCGGGACCAATTACAATGAGCAGTTCTTC
v_gene: TRBV5-1
j_gene: TRBJ2-1
d_gene: NA
abundance: NA

CDR3aa: CASSPRTAYSNQPQHF
CDR3nt: TGTGCCAGTAGTCCCCGGACGGCCTATAGCAATCAGCCCCAGCATTTT
v_gene: TRBV19
j_gene: TRBJ1-5
d_gene: NA
abundance: NA

CDR3aa: CASRHLGGGPPDTQYF
CDR3nt: TGTGCCAGCAGGCACCTGGGGGGAGGGCCTCCAGATACGCAGTATTTT
v_gene: TRBV28
j_gene: TRBJ2-3
d_gene: TRBD2
abundance: NA

CDR3aa: CASSLLRQAGTFGNQPQHF
CDR3nt: TGTGCCAGCAGCTTATTACGACAGGCGGGGACATTTGGCAATCAGCCCCAGCATTTT
v_gene: TRBV11-3
j_gene: TRBJ1-5
d_gene: NA
abundance: few

CDR3aa: CASSQGLARTYNEQFF
CDR3nt: TGCGCCAGCAGCCAAGGGCTAGCGAGGACCTACAATGAGCAGTTCTTC
v_gene: TRBV4-1
j_gene: TRBJ2-1
d_gene: NA
abundance: few

CDR3aa: CASRGTGDAEKLFF
CDR3nt: TGTGCCAGCAGAGGGACAGGGGATGCGGAAAAACTGTTTTTT
v_gene: TRBV6-8
j_gene: TRBJ1-4
d_gene: TRBD1
abundance: NA

CDR3aa: CASSPATPHQNNEQFF
CDR3nt: TGTGCCAGCAGCCCCGCGACTCCACACCAAAACAATGAGCAGTTCTTC
v_gene: TRBV7-1
j_gene: TRBJ2-1
d_gene: NA
abundance: NA

CDR3aa: CASSLRGGSYNEQFF
CDR3nt: TGCGCCAGCAGCTTGCGCGGGGGGTCCTACAATGAGCAGTTCTTC
v_gene: TRBV5-1
j_gene: TRBJ2-1
d_gene: TRBD2
abundance: NA

CDR3aa: CASSNPGQGESTIYF
CDR3nt: TGTGCCAGTAGCAATCCGGGACAGGGAGAGAGCACCATATATTTT
v_gene: TRBV19
j_gene: TRBJ1-3
d_gene: TRBD1
abundance: NA

CDR3aa: CASSPLGRRSSYEQYF
CDR3nt: TGTGCCAGTAGTCCTCTGGGACGGAGAAGCTCCTACGAGCAGTACTTC
v_gene: TRBV19
j_gene: TRBJ2-7
d_gene: NA
abundance: few

CDR3aa: CAISESYFRERTRETQYF
CDR3nt: TGTGCCATCAGTGAGTCTTACTTTAGGGAGAGGACAAGGGAGACCCAGTACTTC
v_gene: TRBV10-3
j_gene: TRBJ2-5
d_gene: NA
abundance: medium-sized

CDR3aa: CASSGIAGPLGEQYF
CDR3nt: TGTGCCAGCAGCGGGATAGCGGGACCCTTGGGCGAGCAGTACTTC
v_gene: TRBV11-3
j_gene: TRBJ2-7
d_gene: TRBD2
abundance: many

CDR3aa: CSVLGQESGAFF
CDR3nt: TGCAGCGTACTAGGACAGGAGTCGGGGGCTTTCTTT
v_gene: TRBV29-1
j_gene: TRBJ1-1
d_gene: TRBD1
abundance: NA

CDR3aa: CASSNPPGQQEAFF
CDR3nt: TGTGCCAGCAGCAACCCCCCGGGACAGCAGGAGGCTTTCTTT
v_gene: TRBV11-3
j_gene: TRBJ1-1
d_gene: TRBD1
abundance: many

CDR3aa: CAISRLAGGPDHEQFF
CDR3nt: TGTGCCATCAGTCGACTAGCGGGAGGGCCAGACCATGAGCAGTTCTTC
v_gene: TRBV6-8
j_gene: TRBJ2-1
d_gene: TRBD2
abundance: few

CDR3aa: CASSKGQGWDTEAFF
CDR3nt: TGTGCCAGTAGTAAGGGACAGGGCTGGGACACTGAAGCTTTCTTT
v_gene: TRBV19
j_gene: TRBJ1-1
d_gene: TRBD1
abundance: NA

CDR3aa: CASSLKGSNQPQHF
CDR3nt: TGTGCCAGCAGCTTAAAGGGCAGCAATCAGCCCCAGCATTTT
v_gene: TRBV11-3
j_gene: TRBJ1-5
d_gene: NA
abundance: NA